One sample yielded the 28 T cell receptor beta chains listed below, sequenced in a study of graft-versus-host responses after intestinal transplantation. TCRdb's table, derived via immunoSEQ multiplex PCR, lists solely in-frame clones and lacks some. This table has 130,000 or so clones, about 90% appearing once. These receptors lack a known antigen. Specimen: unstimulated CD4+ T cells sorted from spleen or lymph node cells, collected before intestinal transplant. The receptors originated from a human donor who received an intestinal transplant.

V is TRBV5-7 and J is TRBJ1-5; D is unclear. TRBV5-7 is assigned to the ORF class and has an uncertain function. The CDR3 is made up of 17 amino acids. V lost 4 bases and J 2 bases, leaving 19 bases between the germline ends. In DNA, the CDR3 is TGTGCCAGCAGCCACCCTTGGTCGCGGCTATGCAATCAGCCCCAGCATTTT. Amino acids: CASSHPWSRLCNQPQHF.

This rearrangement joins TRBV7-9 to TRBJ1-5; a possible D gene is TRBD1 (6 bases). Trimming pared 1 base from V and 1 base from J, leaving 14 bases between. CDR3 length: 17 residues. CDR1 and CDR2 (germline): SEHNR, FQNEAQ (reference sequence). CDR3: CASSLVGTGKSNQPQHF. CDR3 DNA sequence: TGTGCCAGCAGCTTAGTGGGAACAGGGAAAAGCAATCAGCCCCAGCATTTT.

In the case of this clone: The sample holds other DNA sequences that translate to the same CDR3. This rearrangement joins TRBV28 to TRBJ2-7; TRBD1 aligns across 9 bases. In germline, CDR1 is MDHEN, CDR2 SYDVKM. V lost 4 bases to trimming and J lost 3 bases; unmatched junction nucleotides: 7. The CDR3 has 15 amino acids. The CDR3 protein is CASSSPGQGGYEQYF. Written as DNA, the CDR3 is TGTGCCAGCAGTTCCCCGGGACAGGGAGGCTACGAGCAGTACTTC. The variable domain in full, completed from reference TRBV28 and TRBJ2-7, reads DVKVTQSSRYLVKRTGEKVFLECVQDMDHENMFWYRQDPGLGLRLIYFSYDVKMKEKGDIPEGYSVSREKKERFSLILESASTNQTSMYLCASSSPGQGGYEQYFGPGTRLTVT.

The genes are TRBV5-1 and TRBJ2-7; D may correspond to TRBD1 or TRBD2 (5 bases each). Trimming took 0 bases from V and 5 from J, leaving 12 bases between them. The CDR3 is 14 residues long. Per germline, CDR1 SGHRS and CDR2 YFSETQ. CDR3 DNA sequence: TGCGCCAGCAGCTTGGCCTCCAGAGGGGACGAGCAGTACTTC. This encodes CASSLASRGDEQYF. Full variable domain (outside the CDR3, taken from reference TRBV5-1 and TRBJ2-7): KAGVTQTPRYLIKTRGQQVTLSCSPISGHRSVSWYQQTPGQGLQFLFEYFSETQRNKGNFPGRFSGRQFSNSRSEMNVSTLELGDSALYLCASSLASRGDEQYFGPGTRLTVT.

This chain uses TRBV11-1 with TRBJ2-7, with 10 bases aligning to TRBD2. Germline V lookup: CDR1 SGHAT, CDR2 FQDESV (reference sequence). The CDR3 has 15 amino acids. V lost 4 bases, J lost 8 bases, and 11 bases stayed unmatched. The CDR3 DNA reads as TGTGCCAGCAGCTCGCCGGGACTAGCGAAGCCACAGCAGTACTTC. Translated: CASSSPGLAKPQQYF. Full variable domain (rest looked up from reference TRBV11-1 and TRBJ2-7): EAEVAQSPRYKITEKSQAVAFWCDPISGHATLYWYRQILGQGPELLVQFQDESVVDDSQLPKDRFSAERLKGVDSTLKIQPAELGDSAMYLCASSSPGLAKPQQYFGPGTRLTVT.

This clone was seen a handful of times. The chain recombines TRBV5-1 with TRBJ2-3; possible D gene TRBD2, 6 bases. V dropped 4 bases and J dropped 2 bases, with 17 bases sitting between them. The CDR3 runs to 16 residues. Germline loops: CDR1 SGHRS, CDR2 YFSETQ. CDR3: CASSPGVGPNTDTQYF. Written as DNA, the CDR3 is TGCGCCAGCAGCCCGGGGGTAGGGCCTAACACAGATACGCAGTATTTT.

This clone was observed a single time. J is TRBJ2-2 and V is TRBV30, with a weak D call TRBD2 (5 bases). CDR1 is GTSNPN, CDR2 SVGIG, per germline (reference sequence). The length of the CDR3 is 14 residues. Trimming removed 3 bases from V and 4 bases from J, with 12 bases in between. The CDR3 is CAWRLEPFTGELFF. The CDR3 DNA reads TGTGCCTGGAGACTAGAGCCATTCACCGGGGAGCTGTTTTTT.

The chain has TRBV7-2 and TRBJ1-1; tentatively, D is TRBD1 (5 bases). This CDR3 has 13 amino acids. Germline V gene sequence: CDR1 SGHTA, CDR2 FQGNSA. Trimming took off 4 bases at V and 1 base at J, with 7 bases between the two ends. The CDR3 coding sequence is TGTGCCAGCAGCTCGGGGCCGAACACTGAAGCTTTCTTT. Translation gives CASSSGPNTEAFF.

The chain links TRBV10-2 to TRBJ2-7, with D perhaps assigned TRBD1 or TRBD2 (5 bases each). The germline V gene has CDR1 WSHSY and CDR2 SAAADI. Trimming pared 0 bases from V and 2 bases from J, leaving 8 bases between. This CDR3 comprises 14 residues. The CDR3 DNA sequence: TGCGCCAGCAGTGAGTCGCAGGGACCCTACGAGCAGTACTTC. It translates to CASSESQGPYEQYF.

The CDR3 DNA reads as TGTGCCTCACCAGGGGCGGGGGACAATGAGCAGTTCTTC. Its translation: CASPGAGDNEQFF. This chain joins TRBV30 and TRBJ2-1; TRBD2 is a possible D gene (7 bases). The germline V gene encodes CDR1 GTSNPN and CDR2 SVGIG (reference sequence). This CDR3 contains 13 residues. V was trimmed by 7 bases and J by 5 bases, leaving 15 bases between them.

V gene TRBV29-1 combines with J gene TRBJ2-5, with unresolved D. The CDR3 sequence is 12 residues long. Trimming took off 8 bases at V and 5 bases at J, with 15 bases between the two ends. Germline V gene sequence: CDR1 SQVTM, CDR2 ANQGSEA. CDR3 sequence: CSCIATRETQYF. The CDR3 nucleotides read TGCAGCTGTATCGCGACCCGGGAGACCCAGTACTTC.

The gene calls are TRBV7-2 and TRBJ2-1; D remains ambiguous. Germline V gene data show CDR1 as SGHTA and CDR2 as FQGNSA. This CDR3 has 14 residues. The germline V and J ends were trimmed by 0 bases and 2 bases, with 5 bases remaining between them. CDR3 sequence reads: CASSLAQPYNEQFF. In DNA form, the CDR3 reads TGTGCCAGCAGCTTAGCGCAGCCCTACAATGAGCAGTTCTTC.

The CDR3 DNA is TGTGCCAGCAGCCCAGGACTAGCGGGAGCCTACGAGCAGTACTTC. It is translated as CASSPGLAGAYEQYF. This sequence joins TRBV9 and TRBJ2-7, with 13 bases fitting TRBD2. Germline lookup yields CDR1 SGDLS and CDR2 YYNGEE. This CDR3 region has 15 residues. After removal of 4 bases from V and 2 bases from J, the junction contained 3 bases not matched to a gene.

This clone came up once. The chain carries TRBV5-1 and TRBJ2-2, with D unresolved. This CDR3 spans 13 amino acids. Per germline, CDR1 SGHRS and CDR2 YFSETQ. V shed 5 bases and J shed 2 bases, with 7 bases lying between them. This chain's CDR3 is CASRTANTGELFF. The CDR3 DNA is TGCGCCAGCAGAACGGCCAACACCGGGGAGCTGTTTTTT.

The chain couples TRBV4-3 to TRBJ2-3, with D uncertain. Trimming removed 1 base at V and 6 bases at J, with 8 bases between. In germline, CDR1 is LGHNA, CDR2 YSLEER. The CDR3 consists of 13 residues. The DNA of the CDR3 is TGCGCCAGCAGCCAAGTACAAAGGGATACGCAGTATTTT. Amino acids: CASSQVQRDTQYF.

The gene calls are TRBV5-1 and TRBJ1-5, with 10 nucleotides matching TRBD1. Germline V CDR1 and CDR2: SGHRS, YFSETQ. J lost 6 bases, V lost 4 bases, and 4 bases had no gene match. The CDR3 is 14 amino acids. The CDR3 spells CASSPGTGVQPQHF. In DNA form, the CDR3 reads TGCGCCAGCAGCCCTGGGACAGGGGTTCAGCCCCAGCATTTT.

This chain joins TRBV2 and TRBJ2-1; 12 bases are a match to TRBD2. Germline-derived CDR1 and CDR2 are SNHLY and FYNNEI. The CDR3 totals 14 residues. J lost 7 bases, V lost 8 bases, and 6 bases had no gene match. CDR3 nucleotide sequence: TGTGCCAGCCGACTAGCGGGAGAACTGAATGAGCAGTTCTTC. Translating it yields CASRLAGELNEQFF.

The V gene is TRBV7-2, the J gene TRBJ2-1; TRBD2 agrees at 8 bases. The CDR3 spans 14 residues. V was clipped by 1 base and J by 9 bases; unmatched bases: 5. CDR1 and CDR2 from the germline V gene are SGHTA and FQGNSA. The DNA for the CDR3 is TGTGCCAGCAGCTTAGAGGGACTAGATCGTGAGCAGTTCTTC. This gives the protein CASSLEGLDREQFF.

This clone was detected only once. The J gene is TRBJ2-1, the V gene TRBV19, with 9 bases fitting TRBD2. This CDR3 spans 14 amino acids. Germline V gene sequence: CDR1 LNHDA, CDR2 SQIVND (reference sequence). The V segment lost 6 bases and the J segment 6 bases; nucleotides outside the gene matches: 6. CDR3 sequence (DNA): TGTGCCAGTAGGTCCGGGACTAGCCGCAATGAGCAGTTCTTC. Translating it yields CASRSGTSRNEQFF.

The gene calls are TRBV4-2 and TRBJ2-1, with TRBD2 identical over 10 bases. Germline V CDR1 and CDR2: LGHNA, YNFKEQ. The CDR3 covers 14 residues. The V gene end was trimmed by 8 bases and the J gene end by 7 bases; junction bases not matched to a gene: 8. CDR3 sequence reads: CASSPEREGNEQFF. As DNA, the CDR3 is TGTGCCAGCTCCCCAGAGCGGGAGGGGAATGAGCAGTTCTTC.

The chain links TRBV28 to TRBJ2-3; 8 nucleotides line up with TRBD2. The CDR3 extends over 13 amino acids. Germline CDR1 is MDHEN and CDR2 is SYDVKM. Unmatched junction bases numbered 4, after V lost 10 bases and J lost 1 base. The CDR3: CATQAGGTDTQYF. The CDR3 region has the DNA TGTGCCACCCAAGCGGGAGGCACAGATACGCAGTATTTT.

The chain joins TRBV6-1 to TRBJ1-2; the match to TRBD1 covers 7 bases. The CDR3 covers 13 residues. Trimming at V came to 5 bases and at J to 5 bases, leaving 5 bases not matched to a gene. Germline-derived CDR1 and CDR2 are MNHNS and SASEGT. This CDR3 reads CASSLDRNYGYTF. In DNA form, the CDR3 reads TGTGCCAGCAGTCTGGACAGGAATTATGGCTACACCTTC.

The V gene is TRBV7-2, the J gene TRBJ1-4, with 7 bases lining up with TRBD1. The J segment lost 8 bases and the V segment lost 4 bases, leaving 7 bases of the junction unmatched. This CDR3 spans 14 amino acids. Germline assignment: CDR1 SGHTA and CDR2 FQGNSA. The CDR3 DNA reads TGTGCCAGCAGCTCGACAGGGTATGCGGAAAAACTGTTTTTT. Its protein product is CASSSTGYAEKLFF.

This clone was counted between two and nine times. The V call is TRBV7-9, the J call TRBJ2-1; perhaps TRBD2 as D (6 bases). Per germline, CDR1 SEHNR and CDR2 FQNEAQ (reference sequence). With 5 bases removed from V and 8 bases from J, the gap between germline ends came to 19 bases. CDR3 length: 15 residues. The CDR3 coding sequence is TGTGCCAGCAGCCTCCCAACACTAGCACCCCATGAGCAGTTCTTC. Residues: CASSLPTLAPHEQFF. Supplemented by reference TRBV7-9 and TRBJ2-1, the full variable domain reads DTGVSQNPRHKITKRGQNVTFRCDPISEHNRLYWYRQTLGQGPEFLTYFQNEAQLEKSRLLSDRFSAERPKGSFSTLEIQRTEQGDSAMYLCASSLPTLAPHEQFFGPGTRLTVL.

CDR3 sequence (DNA): TGTGCCAGCAGCACCCCCAGACAGGGGAACAATGAGCAGTTCTTC. This sequence encodes CASSTPRQGNNEQFF. The chain recombines TRBV5-4 with TRBJ2-1; 8 nucleotides match TRBD1. CDR1 and CDR2 from the germline V gene are SGHNT and YYREEE (reference sequence). The CDR3 totals 15 residues. The J segment lost 5 bases and the V segment lost 4 bases, leaving 8 bases of the junction unmatched.

The CDR3 region has the DNA TGTGCCAGCAGCTTGGAACTGCGCGGGAGCATCTACGAGCAGTACTTC. Amino acid sequence: CASSLELRGSIYEQYF. This chain links TRBV5-5 with TRBJ2-7, with 7 bases aligning to TRBD2. The CDR3 is made up of 16 amino acids. V dropped 0 bases and J dropped 3; count of bases not matched to a gene: 9. Germline V gene sequence: CDR1 SGHKS, CDR2 YYEKEE (reference sequence).

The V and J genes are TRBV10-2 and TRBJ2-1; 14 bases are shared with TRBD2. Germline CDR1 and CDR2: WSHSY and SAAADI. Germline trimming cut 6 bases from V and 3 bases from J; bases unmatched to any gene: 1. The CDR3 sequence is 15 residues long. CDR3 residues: CASSGLAGGYNEQFF. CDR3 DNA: TGCGCCAGCAGCGGACTAGCGGGAGGCTACAATGAGCAGTTCTTC.

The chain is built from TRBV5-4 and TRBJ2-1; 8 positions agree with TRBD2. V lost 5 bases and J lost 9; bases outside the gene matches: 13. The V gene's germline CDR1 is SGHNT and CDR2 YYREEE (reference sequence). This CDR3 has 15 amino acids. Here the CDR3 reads CASSPTGTSRSEQFF. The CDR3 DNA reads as TGTGCCAGCAGTCCGACTGGGACTAGTAGGAGTGAGCAGTTCTTC.